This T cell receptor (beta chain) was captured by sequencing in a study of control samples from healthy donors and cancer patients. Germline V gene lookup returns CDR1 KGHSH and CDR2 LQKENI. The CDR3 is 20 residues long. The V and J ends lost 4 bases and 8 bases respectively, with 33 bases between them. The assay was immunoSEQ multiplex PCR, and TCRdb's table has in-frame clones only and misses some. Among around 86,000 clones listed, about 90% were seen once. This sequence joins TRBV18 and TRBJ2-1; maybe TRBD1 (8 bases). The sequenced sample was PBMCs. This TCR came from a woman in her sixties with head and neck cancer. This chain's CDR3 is CASSQTGTGGLAGALYEQFF. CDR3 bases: TGTGCCAGCTCACAAACCGGGACAGGAGGGTTGGCGGGAGCCCTCTATGAGCAGTTCTTC. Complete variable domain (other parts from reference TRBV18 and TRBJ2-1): NAGVMQNPRHLVRRRGQEARLRCSPMKGHSHVYWYRQLPEEGLKFMVYLQKENIIDESGMPKERFSAEFPKEGPSILRIQQVVRGDSAAYFCASSQTGTGGLAGALYEQFFGPGTRLTVL.